These T cell receptor beta chains were read from a single sample in a study of cytomegalovirus exposure and HLA in healthy donors. Sequenced by immunoSEQ multiplex PCR; TCRdb stores in-frame clones only, minus some. In total, the table holds around 55,000 clones. What was sequenced was PBMCs. The receptor source for this set is a man in his fifties in good health and CMV-seropositive. Both conserved end residues are part of each CDR3. A D gene is named only where the DNA matches it firmly.

D	V	J	CDR3	DNA
NA	TRBV2	TRBJ1-1	CASSDRVTEAFF	TGTGCCAGCAGTGACAGGGTCACTGAAGCTTTCTTT
TRBD1	TRBV6-5	TRBJ2-7	CASSYSNQGAREQYF	TGTGCCAGCAGTTACTCCAACCAGGGGGCGAGGGAGCAGTACTTC
NA	TRBV18	TRBJ2-4	CASSPPLEAKNIQYF	TGTGCCAGCTCACCACCGTTAGAAGCCAAAAACATTCAGTACTTC
TRBD1	TRBV18	TRBJ2-5	CASSPARGRGETQYF	TGTGCCAGCTCACCAGCCAGGGGGCGCGGGGAGACCCAGTACTTC
TRBD1	TRBV30	TRBJ2-3	CAGSGGVGAQYF	TGTGCCGGGTCAGGGGGCGTTGGGGCGCAGTATTTT
TRBD1	TRBV7-9	TRBJ1-5	CASSLGQTGFNQPQHF	TGTGCCAGCAGCCTGGGCCAGACAGGGTTCAATCAGCCCCAGCATTTT
NA	TRBV5-1	TRBJ2-7	CASSRSEVSYEQYF	TGCGCCAGCAGCCGTTCGGAGGTCTCCTACGAGCAGTACTTC
TRBD1	TRBV7-8	TRBJ1-6	CASSLVGGQASSPLHF	TGTGCCAGCAGCTTAGTTGGAGGACAGGCGTCTTCACCCCTCCACTTT
NA	TRBV4-3	TRBJ1-5	CASSQDSQGYQPQHF	TGCGCCAGCAGCCAAGATTCCCAGGGATATCAGCCCCAGCATTTT
NA	TRBV7-9	TRBJ2-7	CASSATGRVIDEQYF	TGTGCCAGCAGCGCGACGGGCAGGGTAATTGATGAGCAGTACTTC
NA	TRBV5-4	TRBJ2-3	CASSPPGDTQYF	TGTGCCAGCAGCCCTCCAGGAGATACGCAGTATTTT
NA	TRBV21-1	TRBJ1-6	CASSKEEGTGPSSLHF	TGTGCCAGCAGCAAAGAGGAAGGGACAGGGCCCTCATCCCTCCACTTT
TRBD1	TRBV5-1	TRBJ2-6	CASSSGTQGSGANVLTF	TGCGCCAGCAGCTCGGGGACACAGGGGTCCGGGGCCAACGTCCTGACTTTC
TRBD1	TRBV30	TRBJ1-2	CAWSVSRTGGPVLYGYTF	TGTGCCTGGAGTGTATCCCGGACAGGGGGCCCTGTACTCTATGGCTACACCTTC
TRBD1	TRBV30	TRBJ1-2	CAWSGDSLGYTF	TGTGCCTGGAGTGGGGACAGTCTGGGCTACACCTTC
TRBD1	TRBV6-4	TRBJ1-6	CASSPTGDRSPLHF	TGTGCCAGCAGTCCGACAGGGGACAGGTCACCCCTCCACTTT
NA	TRBV27	TRBJ1-1	CASGRGEALGEAFF	TGTGCCAGTGGGCGCGGGGAAGCGCTTGGCGAAGCTTTCTTT